One sample yielded the 27 T cell receptor beta chains listed below, sequenced in a study of blood T cell repertoires in COVID-19. Measured with immunoSEQ multiplex PCR; TCRdb has only the in-frame clones, and not every one. The table lists about 140,000 clones, 84% of them singletons. Sequenced sample: peripheral blood. The receptors here all came from a young man with COVID-19, enrolled during active disease.

The V gene is TRBV6-4, the J gene TRBJ2-1; 11 bases align to TRBD2. The CDR3 runs 16 residues. The germline gives CDR1 MRHNA, CDR2 SNTAGT. The J segment lost 0 bases and the V segment lost 6 bases, leaving 4 bases of the junction unmatched. For the CDR3, the DNA is TGTGCCAGCAGCCGGACTAGCGGGCACTCCTACAATGAGCAGTTCTTC. This encodes CASSRTSGHSYNEQFF.

The CDR3 DNA sequence: TGTGCCAGCAGTCCCCCCCGGACAGGGAACTATGGCTACACCTTC. It is translated as CASSPPRTGNYGYTF. V gene TRBV28 combines with J gene TRBJ1-2; 8 bases agree with TRBD1. The CDR3 covers 15 residues. V lost 5 bases to trimming and J lost 2 bases; unmatched junction nucleotides: 7. Per germline, CDR1 MDHEN and CDR2 SYDVKM.

The chain combines TRBV27 with TRBJ2-7, with 10 bases fitting TRBD2. V was clipped by 7 bases and J by 4 bases; unmatched bases: 10. Germline CDR1 MNHEY, CDR2 SMNVEV (reference sequence). There are 15 residues in the CDR3. CDR3 region: CASINVASGSYEQYF. The CDR3 coding sequence is TGTGCCAGCATTAATGTCGCTAGCGGGAGTTACGAGCAGTACTTC.

This chain connects TRBV5-1 to TRBJ2-1; D gene ambiguous. The CDR3 has 13 amino acids. With 5 bases removed from V and 3 bases from J, the gap between germline ends came to 9 bases. Looked up from germline, CDR1 is SGHRS and CDR2 is YFSETQ. The CDR3 loop reads CASRPQHYNEQFF. The CDR3 DNA reads as TGCGCCAGCAGGCCACAGCACTACAATGAGCAGTTCTTC.

This rearrangement joins TRBV7-3 to TRBJ1-5; D might be TRBD1 (5 bases). There are 13 residues in the CDR3. Germline V gene sequence: CDR1 SGHTA, CDR2 FQGTGA. V lost 4 bases, J lost 6 bases, and 10 bases lay in between. For the CDR3, the DNA is TGTGCCAGCAGCTCTTATCAGGGTCAGCCCCAGCATTTT. Amino acids: CASSSYQGQPQHF.

The chain employs TRBV9 and TRBJ2-1; maybe TRBD2 (5 bases). CDR1 and CDR2 (germline): SGDLS, YYNGEE. The CDR3 spans 15 residues. The V gene lost 0 bases and the J gene lost 5 bases, with 12 bases spanning the gap. CDR3 nucleotide sequence: TGTGCCAGCAGCGTAGAGGCGCGGGCAGACAATGAGCAGTTCTTC. Translation gives CASSVEARADNEQFF.

The V gene is TRBV19, the J gene TRBJ2-5, with 7 bases aligning to TRBD2. The CDR3 is made up of 17 amino acids. The germline gives CDR1 LNHDA, CDR2 SQIVND (reference sequence). Trimming cost V 7 bases and J 0 bases; bases outside gene matches: 14. This CDR3 reads CASNGVGYRGDQETQYF. The CDR3 DNA follows: TGTGCCAGTAACGGTGTGGGGTACCGGGGGGACCAAGAGACCCAGTACTTC.

The rearrangement uses TRBV5-8 and TRBJ2-1; 12 bases align to TRBD2. With 4 bases clipped from V and 5 bases from J, the junction kept 4 bases outside the gene matches. The CDR3 contains 15 residues. From germline, CDR1 is SGHTS and CDR2 YDEGEE. The CDR3 nucleotides are TGTGCCAGCAGCGCAGGACTAGCGGGGAACAATGAGCAGTTCTTC. This encodes CASSAGLAGNNEQFF. The full variable domain, with the rest looked up from reference TRBV5-8 and TRBJ2-1, is EAGVTQSPTHLIKTRGQQATLRCSPISGHTSVYWYQQALGLGLQFLLWYDEGEERNRGNFPPRFSGRQFPNYSSELNVNALELEDSALYLCASSAGLAGNNEQFFGPGTRLTVL.

With respect to this clone: An end of the junction does not agree with germline; a read error may underlie this. The gene calls are TRBV7-7 and TRBJ2-5; 8 bases fit TRBD2. In germline, CDR1 is SSHAT, CDR2 FNYEAQ (reference sequence). The CDR3 runs 15 residues. The CDR3 DNA reads as TGTGCTAGCAGCCCCGAGGCCAGGCCGGGAGGGGCCCAGTACTTC. Its translation: CASSPEARPGGAQYF.

The rearrangement links TRBV9 to TRBJ1-4; D call uncertain. CDR3 length equals 13 residues. Germline CDR1 SGDLS, CDR2 YYNGEE. V shed 3 bases and J shed 7 bases, with 10 bases lying between them. The CDR3 DNA reads as TGTGCCAGCAGCGGGTCCGGTGGTGAAAAACTGTTTTTT. Translation gives CASSGSGGEKLFF.

This clone was detected only a few times. The chain has TRBV6-5 and TRBJ1-1, with D uncertain. V lost 4 bases to trimming and J lost 4 bases, with 16 bases between them. The CDR3 spans 15 residues. Germline CDR1 and CDR2: MNHEY and SVGAGI. The CDR3 bases are TGTGCCAGCAGTTCTACTCAGAGGGCTGGCACTGAAGCTTTCTTT. Translated: CASSSTQRAGTEAFF.

The rearrangement uses TRBV11-2 and TRBJ1-1; TRBD1 is a possible D gene (6 bases). Trimming shortened V by 5 bases and J by 11 bases, and 15 bases separated the two germline ends. The CDR3 extends over 12 amino acids. The germline V gene encodes CDR1 SGHAT and CDR2 FQNNGV. CDR3 in DNA: TGTGCCAGCAGCGCGGGGGCCTTTAGGGCTTTCTTT. It is translated as CASSAGAFRAFF.

The rearrangement joins TRBV29-1 to TRBJ2-7; TRBD1 aligns across 9 bases. The CDR3 consists of 12 residues. The V gene's germline CDR1 is SQVTM and CDR2 ANQGSEA. The V and J ends lost 6 bases and 3 bases, in that order; junction bases with no gene match: 3. Here the CDR3 DNA reads TGCAGCGTACCGGGACAGGGCTACGAGCAGTACTTC. Its translation is CSVPGQGYEQYF.

This chain joins TRBV29-1 and TRBJ1-1; perhaps TRBD1 as D (5 bases). The V end lost 4 bases, the J end lost 6 bases, and 15 bases lay between the germline ends. The germline V gene encodes CDR1 SQVTM and CDR2 ANQGSEA. The CDR3 is made up of 13 amino acids. As DNA, the CDR3 is TGCAGCGTTGGGTCTTCAGGGCGCGCTGAAGCTTTCTTT. This sequence encodes CSVGSSGRAEAFF.

The chain combines TRBV13 with TRBJ1-1, with 8 bases aligning to TRBD1. Germline V gene lookup returns CDR1 PRHDT and CDR2 FYEKMQ (reference sequence). The CDR3 length is 14 residues. Germline trimming cut 3 bases from V and 4 bases from J; bases unmatched to any gene: 4. The CDR3 spells CASSFITGGTEAFF. The DNA of the CDR3 is TGTGCCAGCAGCTTCATCACAGGGGGCACTGAAGCTTTCTTT.

This sequence joins TRBV4-1 and TRBJ2-1; 9 bases are shared with TRBD2. Germline V gene lookup returns CDR1 MGHRA and CDR2 YSYEKL. This CDR3 has 18 residues. V was pared by 1 base and J by 5 bases, with 12 bases of the junction left unmatched. CDR3 sequence (DNA): TGCGCCAGCAGCCAAGGTTATTTAGCGGGAGCGGCCGACAATGAGCAGTTCTTC. Protein product: CASSQGYLAGAADNEQFF.

The gene calls are TRBV28 and TRBJ1-1; no clear D gene. The V end lost 2 bases, the J end lost 0 bases, and 7 bases lay between the germline ends. The CDR3 length is 14 residues. Germline assignment: CDR1 MDHEN and CDR2 SYDVKM. CDR3 residues: CASSLPSMNTEAFF. The CDR3 DNA sequence: TGTGCCAGCAGTTTACCGAGCATGAACACTGAAGCTTTCTTT.

The V and J genes are TRBV28 and TRBJ1-1; tentatively, D is TRBD1 (6 bases). V was shortened by 4 bases and J by 1 base, with 10 bases between the two germline ends. Germline values: CDR1 MDHEN, CDR2 SYDVKM. CDR3 length equals 14 residues. CDR3 amino acids: CASSSLQGNTEAFF. The CDR3, as DNA: TGTGCCAGCAGTTCCCTACAGGGGAACACTGAAGCTTTCTTT. The complete variable domain, with remaining parts taken from reference TRBV28 and TRBJ1-1, reads DVKVTQSSRYLVKRTGEKVFLECVQDMDHENMFWYRQDPGLGLRLIYFSYDVKMKEKGDIPEGYSVSREKKERFSLILESASTNQTSMYLCASSSLQGNTEAFFGQGTRLTVV.

The chain is built from TRBV6-5 and TRBJ2-2; the D is unclear. Germline V gene lookup returns CDR1 MNHEY and CDR2 SVGAGI. This CDR3 contains 14 residues. Trimming left V 4 bases short and J 4 bases short, with 10 bases between. The CDR3 coding sequence is TGTGCCAGCAGTTCATATAGTCTCACCGGGGAGCTGTTTTTT. Translation gives CASSSYSLTGELFF.

The rearrangement uses TRBV28 and TRBJ2-7, with 9 bases matching TRBD1. Germline V gene data show CDR1 as MDHEN and CDR2 as SYDVKM. The CDR3 runs to 15 residues. The V segment lost 5 bases and the J segment 3 bases; nucleotides outside the gene matches: 8. CDR3 nucleotide sequence: TGTGCCAGCAGTCCGCCGGGACAGGGAATCTACGAGCAGTACTTC. Its translation is CASSPPGQGIYEQYF.

This clone turned up a few times. Within the sample, other DNA sequences also encode this same CDR3. J is TRBJ1-1 and V is TRBV14, with D hard to call. This CDR3 is 13 amino acids long. The germline V and J ends were trimmed by 0 bases and 1 base, with 3 bases remaining between them. Germline V lookup: CDR1 SGHDN, CDR2 FVKESK. CDR3 coding DNA: TGTGCCAGCAGCCAAGACAGGAACACTGAAGCTTTCTTT. As protein: CASSQDRNTEAFF.

A word on this clone: Mismatch with germline at one junction end may stem from a read error. The chain links TRBV7-7 to TRBJ2-1; 8 bases line up with TRBD2. The CDR3 loop spans 15 amino acids. The germline V gene has CDR1 SSHAT and CDR2 FNYEAQ (reference sequence). The CDR3 reads CASSPRLAGYNEQFF. CDR3 nucleotides: TGTGCTAGCAGCCCGCGCCTAGCGGGCTACAATGAGCAGTTCTTC.

This chain joins TRBV19 and TRBJ2-1, with 8 bases lining up with TRBD1. V was pared by 1 base and J by 7 bases, with 6 bases of the junction left unmatched. CDR1 is LNHDA and CDR2 is SQIVND in the germline V gene (reference sequence). CDR3 length: 15 residues. The CDR3 region is CASSIGRTGQNEQFF. As DNA, the CDR3 is TGTGCCAGTAGTATAGGTCGGACAGGGCAGAATGAGCAGTTCTTC.

The genes are TRBV5-5 and TRBJ1-1, with TRBD1 matching 7 bases. Germline CDR1 SGHKS, CDR2 YYEKEE (reference sequence). The J segment lost 2 bases and the V segment lost 0 bases, leaving 4 bases of the junction unmatched. The CDR3 has 15 residues. The CDR3 spells CASSLEGQTNTEAFF. In DNA, the CDR3 is TGTGCCAGCAGCTTGGAGGGACAGACAAACACTGAAGCTTTCTTT.

The chain joins TRBV6-5 to TRBJ2-7; D gene ambiguous. V lost 5 bases, J lost 7 bases, and 15 bases lay in between. From germline, CDR1 is MNHEY and CDR2 SVGAGI. CDR3 length equals 13 residues. The CDR3 loop reads CASSPLTPGEQYF. The DNA of the CDR3 is TGTGCCAGCAGTCCCTTGACCCCCGGGGAGCAGTACTTC.

The V call is TRBV18, the J call TRBJ2-6; D not certain. Per the germline V gene, CDR1 is KGHSH and CDR2 is LQKENI. Trimming left V 2 bases short and J 0 bases short, with 8 bases between. The CDR3 spans 16 residues. The CDR3 here is CASSPTYVSGANVLTF. CDR3 DNA sequence: TGTGCCAGCTCACCAACTTACGTCTCTGGGGCCAACGTCCTGACTTTC. The whole variable domain, remainder taken from reference TRBV18 and TRBJ2-6, is NAGVMQNPRHLVRRRGQEARLRCSPMKGHSHVYWYRQLPEEGLKFMVYLQKENIIDESGMPKERFSAEFPKEGPSILRIQQVVRGDSAAYFCASSPTYVSGANVLTFGAGSRLTVL.

The rearrangement links TRBV29-1 to TRBJ1-2, with a possible D match to TRBD1 (5 bases). The CDR3 is 12 residues long. Trimming removed 3 bases from V and 7 bases from J, with 12 bases in between. The germline gives CDR1 SQVTM, CDR2 ANQGSEA. CDR3 DNA sequence: TGCAGCGTTGACAGGGAGGTAGCTGGCTACACCTTC. It yields the protein CSVDREVAGYTF.